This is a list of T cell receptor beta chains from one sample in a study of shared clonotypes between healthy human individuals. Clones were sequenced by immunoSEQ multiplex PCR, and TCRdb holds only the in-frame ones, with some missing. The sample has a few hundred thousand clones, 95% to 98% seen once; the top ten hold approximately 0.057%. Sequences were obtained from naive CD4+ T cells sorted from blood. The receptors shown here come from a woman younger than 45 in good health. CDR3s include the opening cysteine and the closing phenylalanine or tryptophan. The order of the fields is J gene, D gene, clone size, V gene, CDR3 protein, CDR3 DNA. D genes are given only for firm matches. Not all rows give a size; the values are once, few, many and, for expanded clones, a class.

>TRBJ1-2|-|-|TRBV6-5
CASSYRGIDGYTF
TGTGCCAGCAGTTACCGGGGGATAGATGGCTACACCTTC
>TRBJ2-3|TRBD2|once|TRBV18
CASSPREADTQYF
TGTGCCAGCTCACCGCGGGAGGCGGATACGCAGTATTTT
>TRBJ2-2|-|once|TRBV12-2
CASRLGAGQIPSNTGELFF
TGTGCAAGTCGCTTAGGAGCTGGACAAATCCCATCCAACACCGGGGAGCTGTTTTTT
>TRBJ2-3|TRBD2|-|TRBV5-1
CASSAGTSGRADTQYF
TGCGCCAGCAGCGCCGGGACTAGCGGGAGGGCAGATACGCAGTATTTT
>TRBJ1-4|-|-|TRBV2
CASSVSQKINEKLFF
TGTGCCAGCAGTGTTTCTCAGAAGATTAATGAAAAACTGTTTTTT
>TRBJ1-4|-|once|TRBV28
CASSSSPVTREKLFF
TGTGCCAGCAGTTCATCCCCAGTTACCCGCGAAAAACTGTTTTTT
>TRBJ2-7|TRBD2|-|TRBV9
CASSVTSESYEQYF
TGTGCCAGCAGCGTGACTAGCGAGTCCTACGAGCAGTACTTC
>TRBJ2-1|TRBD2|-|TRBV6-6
CASRTRTSTHNEQFF
TGTGCCAGCAGGACACGGACTAGCACACACAATGAGCAGTTCTTC
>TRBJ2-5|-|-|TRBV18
CASSDRETQYF
TGTGCCAGCTCAGATAGAGAGACCCAGTACTTC
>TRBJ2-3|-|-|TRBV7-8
CASSLADGRRTDTQYF
TGTGCCAGCAGCTTAGCCGACGGGAGAAGGACAGATACGCAGTATTTT
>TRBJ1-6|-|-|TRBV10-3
CAISGNVESPLHF
TGTGCCATCAGCGGGAACGTCGAATCACCCCTCCACTTT
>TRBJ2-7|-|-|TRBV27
CASSYRGGREQYF
TGTGCCAGCAGTTACAGGGGGGGTCGCGAGCAGTACTTC
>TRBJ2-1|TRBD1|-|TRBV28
CASSSLGTGSYNEQFF
TGTGCCAGCAGTTCACTCGGGACAGGGTCCTACAATGAGCAGTTCTTC
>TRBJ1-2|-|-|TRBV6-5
CASSPTSSGGYTF
TGTGCCAGCAGTCCTACCTCTTCGGGGGGCTACACCTTC
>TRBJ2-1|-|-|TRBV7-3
CASSLGPSSYNEQFF
TGTGCCAGCAGCTTGGGACCGAGCTCCTACAATGAGCAGTTCTTC
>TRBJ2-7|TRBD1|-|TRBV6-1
CASRGTGAYEQYF
TGTGCCAGCAGGGGGACAGGGGCCTACGAGCAGTACTTC
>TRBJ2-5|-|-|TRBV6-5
CASSYSFREETQYF
TGTGCCAGCAGTTACTCGTTCCGGGAAGAGACCCAGTACTTC
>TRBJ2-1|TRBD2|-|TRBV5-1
CASQGTSAYNEQFF
TGCGCCAGTCAGGGGACTAGCGCTTACAATGAGCAGTTCTTC
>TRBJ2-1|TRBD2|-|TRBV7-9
CASSLHGDSGSKRNEQFF
TGTGCCAGCAGCTTACATGGAGATAGCGGGAGTAAACGCAATGAGCAGTTCTTC
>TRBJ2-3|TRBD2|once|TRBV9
CASSSLAGGSDTQYF
TGTGCCAGCAGCTCCCTAGCGGGAGGCTCAGATACGCAGTATTTT
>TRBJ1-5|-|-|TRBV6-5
CASTDQDRPRGPQHF
TGTGCCAGCACCGATCAGGACCGGCCCCGCGGGCCCCAGCATTTT
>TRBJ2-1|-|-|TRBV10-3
CAISEPPGGGNEQFF
TGTGCCATCAGTGAGCCCCCCGGGGGAGGCAATGAGCAGTTCTTC
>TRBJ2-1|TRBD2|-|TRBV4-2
CASRLTLNSSGNYNEQFF
TGTGCCAGCAGACTGACCCTAAATAGTAGCGGGAATTACAATGAGCAGTTCTTC
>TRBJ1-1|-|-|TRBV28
CASSLRARGTEAFF
TGTGCCAGCAGTCTGAGGGCGCGGGGCACTGAAGCTTTCTTT
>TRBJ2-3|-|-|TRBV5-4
CASSTISTDTQYF
TGTGCCAGCAGCACGATTAGCACAGATACGCAGTATTTT
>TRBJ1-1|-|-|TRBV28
CASSLVVTEAFF
TGTGCCAGCAGTTTGGTAGTCACTGAAGCTTTCTTT
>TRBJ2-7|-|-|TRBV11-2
CASSVRETYEQYF
TGTGCCAGCAGCGTCCGGGAAACCTACGAGCAGTACTTC
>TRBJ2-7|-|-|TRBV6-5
CASSVSGDSYEQYF
TGTGCCAGCAGTGTGTCGGGTGACTCCTACGAGCAGTACTTC
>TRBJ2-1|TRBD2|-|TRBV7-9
CASNSRLAGGRNEQFF
TGTGCCAGCAACTCTAGGTTGGCGGGAGGTCGGAATGAGCAGTTCTTC
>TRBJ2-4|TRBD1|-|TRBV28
CASRDRGAKNIQYF
TGTGCCAGCCGGGACAGGGGGGCCAAAAACATTCAGTACTTC
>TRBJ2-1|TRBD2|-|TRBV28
CASSLKMGLAGITSYNEQFF
TGTGCCAGCAGTTTAAAAATGGGACTAGCGGGAATAACCTCCTACAATGAGCAGTTCTTC
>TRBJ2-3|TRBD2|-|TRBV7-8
CASRPGTSDNSQYF
TGTGCCAGCAGACCCGGGACTAGCGACAATTCGCAGTATTTT